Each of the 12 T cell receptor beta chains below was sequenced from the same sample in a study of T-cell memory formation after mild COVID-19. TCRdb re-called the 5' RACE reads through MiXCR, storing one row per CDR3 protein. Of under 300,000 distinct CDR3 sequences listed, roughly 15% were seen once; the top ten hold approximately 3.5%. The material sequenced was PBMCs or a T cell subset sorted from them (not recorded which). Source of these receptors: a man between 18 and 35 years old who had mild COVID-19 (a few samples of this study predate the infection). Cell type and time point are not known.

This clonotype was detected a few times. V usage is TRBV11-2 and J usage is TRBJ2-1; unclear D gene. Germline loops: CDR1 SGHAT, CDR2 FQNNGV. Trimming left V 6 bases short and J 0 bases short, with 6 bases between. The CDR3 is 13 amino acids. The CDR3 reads CASSRGSYNEQFF. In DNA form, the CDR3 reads TGTGCCAGCAGTCGTGGCTCCTACAATGAGCAGTTCTTC.

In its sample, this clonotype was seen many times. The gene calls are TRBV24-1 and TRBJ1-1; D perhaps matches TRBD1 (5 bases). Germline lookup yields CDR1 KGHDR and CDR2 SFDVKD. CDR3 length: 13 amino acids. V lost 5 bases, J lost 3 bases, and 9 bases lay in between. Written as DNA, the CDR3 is TGTGCCACCAGTGGTGGCAGGGACACTGAAGCTTTCTTT. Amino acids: CATSGGRDTEAFF.

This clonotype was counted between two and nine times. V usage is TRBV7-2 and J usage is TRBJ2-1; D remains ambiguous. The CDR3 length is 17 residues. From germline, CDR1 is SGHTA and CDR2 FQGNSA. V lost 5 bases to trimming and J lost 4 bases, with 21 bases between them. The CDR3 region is CASSHYPASVPYNEQFF. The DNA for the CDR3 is TGTGCCAGCAGCCACTACCCGGCGAGCGTACCTTACAATGAGCAGTTCTTC.

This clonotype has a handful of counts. The CDR3 nucleotides read TGTGCCAGCAGCCCCGGCGGGGGGCCCAATCAGCCCCAGCATTTT. Protein sequence: CASSPGGGPNQPQHF. The rearrangement joins TRBV28 to TRBJ1-5; possible D gene TRBD1, 6 bases. CDR1 and CDR2 (germline): MDHEN, SYDVKM. This CDR3 is 15 amino acids long. V was pared by 6 bases and J by 3 bases, with 15 bases between.

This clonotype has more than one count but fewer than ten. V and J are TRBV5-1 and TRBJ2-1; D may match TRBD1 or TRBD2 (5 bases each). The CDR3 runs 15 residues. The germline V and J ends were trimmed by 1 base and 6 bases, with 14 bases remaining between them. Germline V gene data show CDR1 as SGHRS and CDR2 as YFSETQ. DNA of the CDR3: TGCGCCAGCAGCTTGCAGGGTCATGGGACCAATGAGCAGTTCTTC. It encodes CASSLQGHGTNEQFF.

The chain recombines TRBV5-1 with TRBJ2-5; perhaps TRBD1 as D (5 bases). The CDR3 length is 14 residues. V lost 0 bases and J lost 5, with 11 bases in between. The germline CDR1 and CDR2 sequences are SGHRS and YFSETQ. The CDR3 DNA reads TGCGCCAGCAGCTTGGGAGGCTACAGGGAGACCCAGTACTTC. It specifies CASSLGGYRETQYF.

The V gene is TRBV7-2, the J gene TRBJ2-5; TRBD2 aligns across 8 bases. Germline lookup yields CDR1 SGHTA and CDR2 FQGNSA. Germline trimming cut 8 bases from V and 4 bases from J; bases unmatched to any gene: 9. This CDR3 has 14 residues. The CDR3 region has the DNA TGTGCCAGCTCTAGGGGACTAGTCGGAGAGACCCAGTACTTC. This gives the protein CASSRGLVGETQYF.

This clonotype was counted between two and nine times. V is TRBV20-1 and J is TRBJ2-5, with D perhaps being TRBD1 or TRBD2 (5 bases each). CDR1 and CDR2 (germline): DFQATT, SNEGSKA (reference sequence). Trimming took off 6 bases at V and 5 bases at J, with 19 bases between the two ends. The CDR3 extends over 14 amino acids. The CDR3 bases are TGCAGTGCCCCCGGGGCGGAAGGCGGTGAGACCCAGTACTTC. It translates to CSAPGAEGGETQYF.

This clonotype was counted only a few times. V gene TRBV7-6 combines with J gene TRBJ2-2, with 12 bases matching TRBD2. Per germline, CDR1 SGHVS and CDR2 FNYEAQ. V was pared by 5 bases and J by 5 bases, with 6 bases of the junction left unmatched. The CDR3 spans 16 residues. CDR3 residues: CASSVTSGGVTGELFF. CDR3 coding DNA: TGTGCCAGCAGCGTGACTAGCGGGGGTGTTACCGGGGAGCTGTTTTTT.

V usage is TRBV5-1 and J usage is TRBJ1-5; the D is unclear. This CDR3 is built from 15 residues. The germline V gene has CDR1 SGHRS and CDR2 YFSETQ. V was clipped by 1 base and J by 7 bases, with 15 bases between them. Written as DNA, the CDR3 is TGCGCCAGCAGCTTGACGGGTGTGGGAGGGCAGCCCCAGCATTTT. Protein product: CASSLTGVGGQPQHF.

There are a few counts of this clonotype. The CDR3, as DNA: TGTGCCAGCAGTTGGGCCAGCGGAAGGCCCGACTATCAGCCCCAGCATTTT. It encodes CASSWASGRPDYQPQHF. The chain recombines TRBV12-3 or TRBV12-4 with TRBJ1-5, with unresolved D. The CDR3 extends over 17 amino acids. V dropped 4 bases and J dropped 5 bases, with 21 bases sitting between them.

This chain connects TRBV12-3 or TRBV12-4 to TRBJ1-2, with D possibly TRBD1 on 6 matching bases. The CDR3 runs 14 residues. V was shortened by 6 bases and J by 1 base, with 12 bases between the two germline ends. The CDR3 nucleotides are TGTGCCAGCAGCTACAGGGCTTTTAACTATGGCTACACCTTC. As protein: CASSYRAFNYGYTF.